The 4 T cell receptor beta chains below were found in one sample sequenced in a study of post-analysis software for immune sequencing data. Their target antigens are unknown. cDNA libraries for TCR beta contained unique molecular identifiers. TCRdb redid the calling of the PCR reads with MiXCR, one entry per CDR3 protein. Here the sample spans hundreds of thousands of distinct CDR3 sequences, around a third being singletons. Study results and limitations: Controls had lower frequencies than patients of 4 or 5 TRBV segments, which included TRBV5-6, TRBV5-1 and TRBV20-1.

The source material was blood. The origin of the receptors is a girl between 5 and 17 years old with multiple sclerosis.

This clonotype was seen only a few times. The junction and the germline gene differ at one end; a read error may be behind it. J is TRBJ2-5 and V is TRBV7-7, with 11 bases that match TRBD2. The germline CDR1 and CDR2 sequences are SSHAT and FNYEAQ (reference sequence). This CDR3 contains 15 residues. This CDR3 reads CASSFSGGAGETQYF. The DNA of the CDR3 is TGTGCTAGCAGCTTTAGCGGGGGGGCCGGAGAGACCCAGTACTTC. Complete variable domain (other parts from reference TRBV7-7 and TRBJ2-5): GAGVSQSPRYKVTKRGQDVTLRCDPISSHATLYWYQQALGQGPEFLTYFNYEAQPDKSGLPSDRFSAERPEGSISTLTIQRTEQRDSAMYRCASSFSGGAGETQYFGPGTRLLVL.

This rearrangement joins TRBV30 to TRBJ2-5; D is ambiguous. The CDR3 totals 12 residues. Trimming cost V 0 bases and J 5 bases, with 7 bases left between them. Germline CDR1 reads GTSNPN; CDR2 reads SVGIG (reference sequence). The CDR3 spells CAWSVALETQYF. CDR3 DNA: TGTGCCTGGAGTGTAGCCCTGGAGACCCAGTACTTC.

The chain uses TRBV29-1 and TRBJ2-1, with 7 bases fitting TRBD1. The germline CDR1 and CDR2 sequences are SQVTM and ANQGSEA. The CDR3 covers 15 residues. Trimming removed 1 base from V and 9 bases from J; junction bases left unmatched: 12. The CDR3 DNA sequence: TGCAGCGTTGAAGTTACAGGGGTGGAAAGCGGTGAGCAGTTCTTC. Its protein is CSVEVTGVESGEQFF.

This clonotype has more than one count but fewer than ten. The genes are TRBV6-4 and TRBJ1-2, with D possibly matching TRBD1 (6 bases). The V end lost 0 bases, the J end lost 7 bases, and 6 bases lay between the germline ends. The V gene's germline CDR1 is MRHNA and CDR2 SNTAGT. This CDR3 is 12 amino acids long. The CDR3, as DNA: TGTGCCAGCAGTGACTCAGGGGGTGGCTACACCTTC. Translated: CASSDSGGGYTF.